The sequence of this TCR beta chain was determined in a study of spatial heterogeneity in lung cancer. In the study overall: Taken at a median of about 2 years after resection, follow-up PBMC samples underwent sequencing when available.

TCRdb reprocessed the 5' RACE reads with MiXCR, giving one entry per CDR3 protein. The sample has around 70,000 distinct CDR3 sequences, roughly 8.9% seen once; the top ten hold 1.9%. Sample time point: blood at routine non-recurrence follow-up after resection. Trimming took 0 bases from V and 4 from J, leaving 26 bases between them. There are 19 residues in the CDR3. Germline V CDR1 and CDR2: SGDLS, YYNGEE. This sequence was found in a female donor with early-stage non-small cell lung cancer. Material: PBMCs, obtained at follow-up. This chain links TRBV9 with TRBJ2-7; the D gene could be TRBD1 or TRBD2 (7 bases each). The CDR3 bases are TGTGCCAGCAGCGTAGAAGGGGCGCCCGGGGGGACAGTTCTTTACGAGCAGTACTTC. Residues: CASSVEGAPGGTVLYEQYF.